A single sample gave rise to the 30 T cell receptor beta chains below, sequenced in a study of PD-1 blockade in classical Hodgkin lymphoma. Exposure to brentuximab vedotin varied, and each patient had relapsed following autologous stem cell transplantation. This table comes from immunoSEQ multiplex PCR, and its TCRdb copy is limited to in-frame clones, with some not included. Of fewer than 90,000 clones listed, 89% are singletons. This specimen was peripheral blood mononuclear cells (PBMCs), taken at baseline. These receptors were taken from a human donor with classical Hodgkin lymphoma.

This chain joins TRBV7-9 and TRBJ1-1; D ambiguous. With 6 bases removed from V and 2 bases from J, the gap between germline ends came to 10 bases. This CDR3 comprises 13 residues. Germline assignment: CDR1 SEHNR and CDR2 FQNEAQ (reference sequence). CDR3 DNA: TGTGCCAGCAGTTACAGCATTAACACTGAAGCTTTCTTT. This codes for CASSYSINTEAFF.

The chain uses TRBV5-4 and TRBJ2-1, with 8 bases identical to TRBD2. V lost 5 bases and J lost 7; bases outside the gene matches: 8. Germline V CDR1 and CDR2: SGHNT, YYREEE (reference sequence). The length of the CDR3 is 14 residues. The CDR3 sequence: CASSLAIAGNEQFF. The DNA for the CDR3 is TGTGCCAGCAGTTTAGCAATAGCGGGGAATGAGCAGTTCTTC.

The genes are TRBV5-1 and TRBJ1-2; D might be TRBD1 (5 bases). The V and J ends lost 2 bases and 4 bases respectively, with 9 bases between them. This CDR3 is built from 13 residues. Germline V gene lookup returns CDR1 SGHRS and CDR2 YFSETQ. Here the CDR3 DNA reads TGCGCCAGCAGCTTAGGGACTTTCTATGGCTACACCTTC. It is translated as CASSLGTFYGYTF. Full variable domain (rest looked up from reference TRBV5-1 and TRBJ1-2): KAGVTQTPRYLIKTRGQQVTLSCSPISGHRSVSWYQQTPGQGLQFLFEYFSETQRNKGNFPGRFSGRQFSNSRSEMNVSTLELGDSALYLCASSLGTFYGYTFGSGTRLTVV.

This rearrangement joins TRBV7-9 to TRBJ1-4, with a weak D call TRBD1 (5 bases). The CDR3 spans 15 residues. CDR1 and CDR2 from the germline V gene are SEHNR and FQNEAQ (reference sequence). V lost 1 base to trimming and J lost 5 bases, with 11 bases between them. The CDR3 here is CASSLEGTKNEKLFF. CDR3 DNA sequence: TGTGCCAGCAGCTTAGAGGGGACCAAAAATGAAAAACTGTTTTTT.

CDR3 region: CASSLLISRDNQPQHF. CDR3 bases: TGTGCCAGCAGTTTACTAATTAGCAGGGACAATCAGCCCCAGCATTTT. The chain carries TRBV28 and TRBJ1-5; a possible D gene is TRBD1 (5 bases). Germline V gene data show CDR1 as MDHEN and CDR2 as SYDVKM. The CDR3 runs 16 residues. The germline V and J ends were trimmed by 2 bases and 3 bases, with 14 bases remaining between them.

The chain is built from TRBV2 and TRBJ1-4; D is ambiguous. This CDR3 region has 17 residues. Germline values: CDR1 SNHLY, CDR2 FYNNEI. Trimming took 0 bases from V and 0 from J, leaving 11 bases between them. DNA for the CDR3: TGTGCCAGCAGTGAAGCGGGAATAGGTTCAACTAATGAAAAACTGTTTTTT. Protein sequence: CASSEAGIGSTNEKLFF. Filled out from reference TRBV2 and TRBJ1-4, the complete variable domain reads EPEVTQTPSHQVTQMGQEVILRCVPISNHLYFYWYRQILGQKVEFLVSFYNNEISEKSEIFDDQFSVERPDGSNFTLKIRSTKLEDSAMYFCASSEAGIGSTNEKLFFGSGTQLSVL.

This clone was recorded a few times. This chain joins TRBV19 and TRBJ1-5, with D perhaps matching TRBD1 (6 bases). Germline V gene sequence: CDR1 LNHDA, CDR2 SQIVND (reference sequence). This CDR3 is 19 amino acids long. The V end was cut by 4 bases, the J end by 3 bases, with 25 bases between. As DNA, the CDR3 is TGTGCCAGTAGTAAGGGGGACGACAGGTCCAATAGTGACAATCAGCCCCAGCATTTT. Amino acid sequence: CASSKGDDRSNSDNQPQHF. Full variable domain (rest looked up from reference TRBV19 and TRBJ1-5): DGGITQSPKYLFRKEGQNVTLSCEQNLNHDAMYWYRQDPGQGLRLIYYSQIVNDFQKGDIAEGYSVSREKKESFPLTVTSAQKNPTAFYLCASSKGDDRSNSDNQPQHFGDGTRLSIL.

This rearrangement joins TRBV4-1 to TRBJ1-1, with no clear D. Trimming took off 1 base at V and 10 bases at J, with 10 bases between the two ends. Germline CDR1 reads MGHRA; CDR2 reads YSYEKL. The CDR3 covers 12 residues. The DNA of the CDR3 is TGCGCCAGCAGCCAAGGTCTAAGAGTAGCTTTCTTT. Protein: CASSQGLRVAFF.

The rearrangement uses TRBV5-6 and TRBJ2-7, with a tentative D call TRBD1 (5 bases). This CDR3 is built from 15 residues. The V and J ends lost 0 bases and 2 bases respectively, with 12 bases between them. Germline CDR1 SGHDT, CDR2 YYEEEE. The CDR3 loop reads CASSLAAGRAYEQYF. The CDR3 nucleotides read TGTGCCAGCAGCTTGGCCGCAGGGCGAGCCTACGAGCAGTACTTC.

The rearrangement joins TRBV4-3 to TRBJ1-5; D not resolved. Germline values: CDR1 LGHNA, CDR2 YSLEER. The CDR3 is made up of 13 amino acids. Trimming took 5 bases from V and 10 from J, leaving 15 bases between them. Here the CDR3 DNA reads TGCGCCAGCAGCACGCGGACGGATGGACCCCAGCATTTT. It codes for CASSTRTDGPQHF.

This sequence joins TRBV20-1 and TRBJ2-2; D unresolved. The ends were cut back, 4 bases at V and 6 bases at J, with 6 bases in the middle. The V gene's germline CDR1 is DFQATT and CDR2 SNEGSKA (reference sequence). This CDR3 is 11 amino acids long. The CDR3 reads CSATIAGELFF. The CDR3 coding sequence is TGCAGTGCTACCATCGCCGGGGAGCTGTTTTTT.

CDR3 coding DNA: TGTGCCATCAGTGAGTCGGCAGGGACTAGCGGGAGCCGAGAGACCCAGTACTTC. Protein: CAISESAGTSGSRETQYF. The chain links TRBV10-3 to TRBJ2-5, with TRBD2 identical over 14 bases. The germline V gene has CDR1 ENHRY and CDR2 SYGVKD. The CDR3 is 18 residues long. With V trimmed by 0 bases and J by 4 bases, 7 bases remained unmatched.

The chain carries TRBV5-5 and TRBJ1-2, with 9 bases fitting TRBD1. J lost 0 bases, V lost 1 base, and 10 bases had no gene match. Per germline, CDR1 SGHKS and CDR2 YYEKEE (reference sequence). There are 18 residues in the CDR3. CDR3 bases: TGTGCCAGCAGCTTGAGCCAAAACAGGGGGCACGCTAACTATGGCTACACCTTC. This encodes CASSLSQNRGHANYGYTF. The full variable domain, with the rest looked up from reference TRBV5-5 and TRBJ1-2, is DAGVTQSPTHLIKTRGQQVTLRCSPISGHKSVSWYQQVLGQGPQFIFQYYEKEERGRGNFPDRFSARQFPNYSSELNVNALLLGDSALYLCASSLSQNRGHANYGYTFGSGTRLTVV.

The chain employs TRBV4-3 and TRBJ2-5; D unresolved. Trimming pared 0 bases from V and 4 bases from J, leaving 12 bases between. This CDR3 has 15 amino acids. Germline V gives CDR1 LGHNA, CDR2 YSLEER. The CDR3 DNA is TGCGCCAGCAGCCAAGAAGAAAGGGATGGAGAGACCCAGTACTTC. Its translation: CASSQEERDGETQYF.

This sequence joins TRBV10-3 and TRBJ1-2; perhaps TRBD1 as D (5 bases). Germline V gene lookup returns CDR1 ENHRY and CDR2 SYGVKD. Trimming removed 7 bases from V and 2 bases from J, with 8 bases in between. The CDR3 consists of 12 residues. CDR3 sequence reads: CAITGENYGYTF. CDR3 DNA sequence: TGTGCCATCACGGGGGAGAACTATGGCTACACCTTC.

This sequence joins TRBV15 and TRBJ1-1, with D uncertain. CDR3 length: 15 amino acids. The ends were cut back, 6 bases at V and 0 bases at J, with 14 bases in the middle. The germline gives CDR1 LNHNV, CDR2 YYDKDF (reference sequence). CDR3: CATSPVADMNTEAFF. CDR3 DNA: TGTGCCACCAGTCCGGTGGCAGACATGAACACTGAAGCTTTCTTT.

CDR3 sequence: CAWSDYAGTGDYGYTF. The CDR3 nucleotides read TGTGCCTGGAGTGACTACGCCGGGACAGGGGACTATGGCTACACCTTC. V gene TRBV30 combines with J gene TRBJ1-2; 10 positions agree with TRBD1. Trimming removed 1 base from V and 3 bases from J; junction bases left unmatched: 8. Germline CDR1 and CDR2: GTSNPN and SVGIG (reference sequence). The CDR3 contains 16 residues.

The chain joins TRBV18 to TRBJ1-1, with D hard to call. Trimming left V 0 bases short and J 6 bases short, with 8 bases between. The CDR3 runs to 13 residues. In germline, CDR1 is KGHSH, CDR2 LQKENI. The CDR3 loop reads CASSPPYEAEAFF. Written as DNA, the CDR3 is TGTGCCAGCTCACCACCGTATGAGGCTGAAGCTTTCTTT.

The rearrangement joins TRBV11-2 to TRBJ2-7; either TRBD1 or TRBD2 may fit D (6 bases each). V was trimmed by 1 base and J by 1 base, leaving 17 bases between them. CDR1 is SGHAT and CDR2 is FQNNGV in the germline V gene. The CDR3 is 17 residues long. In nucleotides, the CDR3 is TGTGCCAGCAGCTTAGGATCTGGGGGGCGACATTCCTACGAGCAGTACTTC. Amino acids: CASSLGSGGRHSYEQYF.

DNA for the CDR3: TGCGCCAGCAGCCAAGGGTTACGGAGAAGCACAGATACGCAGTATTTT. Its translation is CASSQGLRRSTDTQYF. The chain employs TRBV4-3 and TRBJ2-3; D call uncertain. From germline, CDR1 is LGHNA and CDR2 YSLEER. With 1 base removed from V and 0 bases from J, the gap between germline ends came to 11 bases. This CDR3 is 16 amino acids long.

The CDR3 here is CASSPVRDQETQYF. The DNA for the CDR3 is TGTGCCAGCAGTCCGGTACGGGATCAAGAGACCCAGTACTTC. The V and J genes are TRBV5-4 and TRBJ2-5; D perhaps matches TRBD2 (5 bases). Germline V CDR1 and CDR2: SGHNT, YYREEE (reference sequence). The germline V and J ends were trimmed by 5 bases and 2 bases, with 13 bases remaining between them. This CDR3 has 14 amino acids.

The rearrangement uses TRBV6-6 and TRBJ2-7; D ambiguous. The CDR3 sequence is 12 residues long. V lost 7 bases to trimming and J lost 2 bases, with 9 bases between them. Looked up from germline, CDR1 is MNHNY and CDR2 is SVGAGI (reference sequence). Written as DNA, the CDR3 is TGTGCCAGCAAGGACCGTACCTACGAGCAGTACTTC. It yields the protein CASKDRTYEQYF.

The chain carries TRBV28 and TRBJ2-3; TRBD2 might be the D (7 bases). This CDR3 is 17 amino acids long. Germline V gene sequence: CDR1 MDHEN, CDR2 SYDVKM. V was trimmed by 4 bases and J by 5 bases, leaving 22 bases between them. CDR3 sequence (DNA): TGTGCCAGCAGTTATGGGGGCGGGAGCGGGCGGGGAGATACGCAGTATTTT. Translated: CASSYGGGSGRGDTQYF.

This clone was seen once. The CDR3 DNA sequence: TGTGCCAGTAGTCTGGGACAGGGCTACGAGCAGTACTTC. It encodes CASSLGQGYEQYF. The gene calls are TRBV19 and TRBJ2-7, with 9 nucleotides matching TRBD1. The CDR3 runs 13 residues. V lost 5 bases and J lost 3; bases outside the gene matches: 2. Germline CDR1 and CDR2: LNHDA and SQIVND (reference sequence).

This chain connects TRBV6-1 to TRBJ2-3; 7 bases are a match to TRBD1. CDR1 and CDR2 from the germline V gene are MNHNS and SASEGT. V shed 5 bases and J 0 bases; nucleotides not matched to a gene: 5. CDR3 length equals 15 residues. CDR3 amino acids: CASSLRTGSTDTQYF. As DNA, the CDR3 is TGTGCCAGCAGTCTTCGGACAGGTAGCACAGATACGCAGTATTTT.

The chain carries TRBV6-4 and TRBJ1-5; possible D gene TRBD1, 6 bases. V lost 2 bases and J lost 6, with 17 bases in between. Germline CDR1 reads MRHNA; CDR2 reads SNTAGT. CDR3 length: 16 residues. The chain's CDR3 is CASSDTGSGEAQPQHF. The CDR3 DNA reads TGTGCCAGCAGTGACACCGGGTCAGGGGAGGCTCAGCCCCAGCATTTT.

J is TRBJ2-7 and V is TRBV30; no definite D call. The ends were cut back, 0 bases at V and 6 bases at J, with 18 bases in the middle. This CDR3 region has 15 residues. Germline V gene lookup returns CDR1 GTSNPN and CDR2 SVGIG (reference sequence). The CDR3 nucleotides are TGTGCCTGGAGTGTGGCTGTGACCACTCCTCTCGAGCAGTACTTC. Its translation: CAWSVAVTTPLEQYF.

The chain is built from TRBV21-1 and TRBJ1-5; TRBD1, as called in the table, went unchecked against the DNA. TRBV21-1 is a documented pseudogene. CDR3 length equals 14 residues. The CDR3 here is CASIGQGGDQPQHF. DNA for the CDR3: TGTGCCAGCATCGGACAGGGCGGGGATCAGCCCCAGCATTTT.

Only a few counts were recorded for this clone. DNA for the CDR3: TGTGCCAGCAGCCGTTCTCTGCGGGAGGGATCCACAGATACGCAGTATTTT. As protein: CASSRSLREGSTDTQYF. The J gene is TRBJ2-3, the V gene TRBV7-2, with 9 bases aligning to TRBD2. Unmatched junction bases numbered 11, after V lost 5 bases and J lost 2 bases. The CDR3 length is 17 residues. Germline V CDR1 and CDR2: SGHTA, FQGNSA. The full variable domain, completed using reference TRBV7-2 and TRBJ2-3, is GAGVSQSPSNKVTEKGKDVELRCDPISGHTALYWYRQSLGQGLEFLIYFQGNSAPDKSGLPSDRFSAERTGGSVSTLTIQRTQQEDSAVYLCASSRSLREGSTDTQYFGPGTRLTVL.

The rearrangement uses TRBV30 and TRBJ1-3; the D is unclear. The V and J ends lost 8 bases and 4 bases respectively, with 27 bases between them. CDR3 size: 17 residues. The V gene's germline CDR1 is GTSNPN and CDR2 SVGIG (reference sequence). The CDR3 loop reads CARSSSRVRPTGNTIYF. CDR3 nucleotide sequence: TGTGCCCGAAGCAGTAGTAGGGTGAGGCCAACGGGAAACACCATATATTTT.